The entry below gives a single T cell receptor (beta chain) sequence along with its context. Its specificity is not known. Donors counted as nominally healthy when sampled, yet unrecorded immune exposures were likely. The sample belongs to a study of cytomegalovirus exposure and HLA in healthy donors. General study findings and limits: In a later analysis, specific HLA alleles were associated with over 15,000 TCR beta sequences at a 0.05 false discovery rate. Later analysis revealed greater clonal expansion in HLA-associated TCR beta chains than in equally common others. Productive rates of about 90% or about 30% were seen for most TCR beta V segments in an earlier analysis.

The PCR ran on 60 Vbeta and 13 Jbeta primers. Profiled with immunoSEQ multiplex PCR; TCRdb holds only in-frame clones, not every one. The sample lists 100,000 to 150,000 clones, approximately 82% occurring once. The sequenced material came from PBMCs. This sequence originates from a woman between 18 and 29 years old in good health and CMV-seropositive.

CDR3 sequence reads: CASTAADTQYF. The CDR3 DNA reads TGTGCCAGCACCGCGGCAGATACGCAGTATTTT. The chain combines TRBV7-9 with TRBJ2-3, with D hard to call. The CDR3 is made up of 11 amino acids. The ends were cut back, 7 bases at V and 4 bases at J, with 6 bases in the middle. The germline V gene has CDR1 SEHNR and CDR2 FQNEAQ (reference sequence).